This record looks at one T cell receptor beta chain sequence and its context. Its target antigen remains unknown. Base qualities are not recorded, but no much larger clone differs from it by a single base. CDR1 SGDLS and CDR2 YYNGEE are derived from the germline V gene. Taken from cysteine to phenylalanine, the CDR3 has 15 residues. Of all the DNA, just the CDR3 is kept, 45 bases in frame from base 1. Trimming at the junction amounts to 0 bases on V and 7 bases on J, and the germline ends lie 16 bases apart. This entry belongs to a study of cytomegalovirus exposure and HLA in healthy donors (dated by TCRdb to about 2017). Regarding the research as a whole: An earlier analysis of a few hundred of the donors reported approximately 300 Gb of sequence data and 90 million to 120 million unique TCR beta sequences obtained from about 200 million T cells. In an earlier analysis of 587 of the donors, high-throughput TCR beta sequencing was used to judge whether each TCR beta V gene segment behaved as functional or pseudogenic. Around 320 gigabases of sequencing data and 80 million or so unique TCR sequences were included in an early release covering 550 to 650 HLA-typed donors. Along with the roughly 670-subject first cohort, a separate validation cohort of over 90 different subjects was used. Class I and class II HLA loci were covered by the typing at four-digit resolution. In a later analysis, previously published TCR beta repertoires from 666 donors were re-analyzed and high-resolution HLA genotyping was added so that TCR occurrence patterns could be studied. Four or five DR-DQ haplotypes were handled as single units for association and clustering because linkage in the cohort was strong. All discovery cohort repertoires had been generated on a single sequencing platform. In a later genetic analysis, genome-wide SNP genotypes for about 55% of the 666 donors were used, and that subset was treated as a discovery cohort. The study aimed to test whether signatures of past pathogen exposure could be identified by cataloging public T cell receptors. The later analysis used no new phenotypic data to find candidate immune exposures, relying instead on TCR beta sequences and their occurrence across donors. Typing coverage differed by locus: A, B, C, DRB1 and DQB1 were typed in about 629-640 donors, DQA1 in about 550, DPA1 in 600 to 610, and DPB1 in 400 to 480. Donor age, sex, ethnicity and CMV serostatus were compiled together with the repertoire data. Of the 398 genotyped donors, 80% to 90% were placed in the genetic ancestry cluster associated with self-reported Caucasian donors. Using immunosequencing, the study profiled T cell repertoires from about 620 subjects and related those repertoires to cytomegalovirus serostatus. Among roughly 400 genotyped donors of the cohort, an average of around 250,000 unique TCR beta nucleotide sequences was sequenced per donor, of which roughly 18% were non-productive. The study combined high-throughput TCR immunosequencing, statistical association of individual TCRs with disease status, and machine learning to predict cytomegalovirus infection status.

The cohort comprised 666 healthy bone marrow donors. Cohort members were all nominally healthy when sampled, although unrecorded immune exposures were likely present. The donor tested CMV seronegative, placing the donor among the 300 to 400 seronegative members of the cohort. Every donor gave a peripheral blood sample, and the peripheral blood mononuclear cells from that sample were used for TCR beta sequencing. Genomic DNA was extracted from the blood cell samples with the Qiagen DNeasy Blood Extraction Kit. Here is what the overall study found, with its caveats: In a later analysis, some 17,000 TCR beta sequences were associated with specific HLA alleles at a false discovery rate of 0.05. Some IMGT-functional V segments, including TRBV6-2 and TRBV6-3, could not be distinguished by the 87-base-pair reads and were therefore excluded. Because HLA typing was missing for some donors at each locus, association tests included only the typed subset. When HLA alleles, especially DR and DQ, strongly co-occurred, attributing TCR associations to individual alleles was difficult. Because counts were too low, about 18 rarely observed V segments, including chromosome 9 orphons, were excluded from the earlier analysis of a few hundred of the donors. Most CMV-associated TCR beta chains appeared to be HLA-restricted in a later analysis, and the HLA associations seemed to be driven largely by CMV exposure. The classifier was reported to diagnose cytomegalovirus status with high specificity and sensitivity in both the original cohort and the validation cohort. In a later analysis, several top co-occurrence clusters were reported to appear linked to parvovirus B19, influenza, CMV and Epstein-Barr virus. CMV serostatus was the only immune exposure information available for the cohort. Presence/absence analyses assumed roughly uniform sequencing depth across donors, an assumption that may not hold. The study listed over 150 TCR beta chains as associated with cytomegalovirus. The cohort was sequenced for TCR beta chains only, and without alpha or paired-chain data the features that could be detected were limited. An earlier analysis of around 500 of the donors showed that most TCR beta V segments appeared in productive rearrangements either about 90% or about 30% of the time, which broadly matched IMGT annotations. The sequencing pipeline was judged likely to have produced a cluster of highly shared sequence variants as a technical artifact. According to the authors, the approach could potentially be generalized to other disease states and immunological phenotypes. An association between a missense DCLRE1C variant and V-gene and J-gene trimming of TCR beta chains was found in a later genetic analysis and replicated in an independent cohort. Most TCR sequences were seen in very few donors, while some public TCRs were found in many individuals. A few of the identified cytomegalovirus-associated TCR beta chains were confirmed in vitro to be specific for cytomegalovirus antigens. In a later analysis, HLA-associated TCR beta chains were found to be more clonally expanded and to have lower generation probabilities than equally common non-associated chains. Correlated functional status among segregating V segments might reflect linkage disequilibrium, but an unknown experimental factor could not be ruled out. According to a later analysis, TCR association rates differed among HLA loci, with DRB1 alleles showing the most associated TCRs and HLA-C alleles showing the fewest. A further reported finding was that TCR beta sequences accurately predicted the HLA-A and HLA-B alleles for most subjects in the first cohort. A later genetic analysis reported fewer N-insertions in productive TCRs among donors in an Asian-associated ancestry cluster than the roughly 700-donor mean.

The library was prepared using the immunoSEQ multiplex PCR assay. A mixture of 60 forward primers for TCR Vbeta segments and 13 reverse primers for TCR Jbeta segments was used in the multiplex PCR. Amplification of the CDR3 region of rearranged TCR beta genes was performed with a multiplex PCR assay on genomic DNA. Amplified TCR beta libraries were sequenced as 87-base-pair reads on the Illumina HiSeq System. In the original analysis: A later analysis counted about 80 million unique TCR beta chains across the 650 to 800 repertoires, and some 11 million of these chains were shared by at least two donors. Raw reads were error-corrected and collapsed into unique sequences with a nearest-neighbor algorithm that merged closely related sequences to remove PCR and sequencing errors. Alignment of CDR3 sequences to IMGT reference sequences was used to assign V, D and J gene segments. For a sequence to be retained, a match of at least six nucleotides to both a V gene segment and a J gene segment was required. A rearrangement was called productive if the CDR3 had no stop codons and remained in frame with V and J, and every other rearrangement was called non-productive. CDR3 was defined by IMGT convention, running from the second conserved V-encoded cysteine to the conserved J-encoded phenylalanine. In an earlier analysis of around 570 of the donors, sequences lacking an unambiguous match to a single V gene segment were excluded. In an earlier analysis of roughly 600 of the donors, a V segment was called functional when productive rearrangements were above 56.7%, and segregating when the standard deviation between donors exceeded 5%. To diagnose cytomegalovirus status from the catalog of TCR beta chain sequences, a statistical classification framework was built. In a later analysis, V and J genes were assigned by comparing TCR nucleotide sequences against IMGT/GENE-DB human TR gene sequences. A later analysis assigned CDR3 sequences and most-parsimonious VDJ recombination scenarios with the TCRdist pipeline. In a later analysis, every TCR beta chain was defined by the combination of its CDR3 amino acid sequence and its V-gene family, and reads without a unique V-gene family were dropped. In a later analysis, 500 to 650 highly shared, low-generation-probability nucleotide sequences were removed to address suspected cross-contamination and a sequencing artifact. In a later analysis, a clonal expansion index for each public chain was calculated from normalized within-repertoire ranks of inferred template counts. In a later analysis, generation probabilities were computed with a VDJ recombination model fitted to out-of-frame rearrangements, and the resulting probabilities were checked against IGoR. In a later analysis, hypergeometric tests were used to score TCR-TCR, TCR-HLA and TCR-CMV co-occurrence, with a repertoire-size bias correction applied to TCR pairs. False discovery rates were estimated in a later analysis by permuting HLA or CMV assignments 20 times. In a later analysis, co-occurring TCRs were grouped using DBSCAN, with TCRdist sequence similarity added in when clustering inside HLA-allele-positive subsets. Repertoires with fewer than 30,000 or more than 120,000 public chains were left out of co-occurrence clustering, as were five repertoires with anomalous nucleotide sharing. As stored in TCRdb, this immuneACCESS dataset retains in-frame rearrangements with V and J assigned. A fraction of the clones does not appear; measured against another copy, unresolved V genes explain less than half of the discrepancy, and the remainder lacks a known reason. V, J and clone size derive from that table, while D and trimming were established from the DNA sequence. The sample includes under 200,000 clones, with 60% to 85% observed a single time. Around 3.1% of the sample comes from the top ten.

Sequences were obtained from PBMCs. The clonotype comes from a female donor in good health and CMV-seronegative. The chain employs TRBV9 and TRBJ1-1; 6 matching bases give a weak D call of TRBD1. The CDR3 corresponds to CASSVAGGLVGEAFF. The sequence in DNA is TGTGCCAGCAGCGTAGCCGGGGGGCTAGTGGGTGAAGCTTTCTTT.